This T cell receptor (beta chain) originates from a study of Ad26.COV2.S vaccination and SARS-CoV-2 variants. As for this clone: What it binds is unknown.

Whole-study findings and limits: Researchers cautioned that TCR breadth and depth analyses may have underestimated total T cell responses.

Treatment in this sample: roughly 18 received Ad26.COV2.S at low or high dose, single or two shots; 5 received placebo; per-sample allocation not given. Day 63 following the first vaccine or placebo injection was when the samples were taken. The repertoire was sequenced with immunoSEQ multiplex PCR; TCRdb's copy has only in-frame clones and lacks some. In the table there are 300,000 to 400,000 clones, around four fifths of which are singletons. The sequence came from a person aged 18-60 years who received the Ad26.COV2.S COVID-19 vaccine or a placebo. The sequencing used peripheral blood, collected in a trial of Ad26.COV2.S vaccine versus placebo.

CDR3 protein: CASKETGVIGNTIYF. CDR3 in DNA: TGTGCCAGCAAGGAAACAGGGGTTATTGGAAACACCATATATTTT. The J gene is TRBJ1-3, the V gene TRBV25-1, with 7 bases identical to TRBD1. Per germline, CDR1 MGHDK and CDR2 SYGVNS. The CDR3 sequence is 15 residues long. With 7 bases clipped from V and 3 bases from J, the junction kept 9 bases outside the gene matches.